This record looks at one T cell receptor beta chain sequence and its context. The antigen this receptor binds is unknown. Base qualities are not at hand, and no much larger clone is one base apart. This entry is derived from a study of blood T cell repertoires in COVID-19 (dated by TCRdb to about 2020). For the study in its entirety: Collaborator samples came from the United States, Italy and Spain and covered acute and convalescent phases of COVID-19. A freely available public database, intended as a resource for researchers studying the immune response to SARS-CoV-2, is where the repertoires were released. A de-identified subject ID, COVID-19 status, age in years and sex were almost always included in the sample metadata. Where available, HLA class I and class II types were taken from metadata supplied by the sample provider and were not determined by assay-based typing. The samples were drawn from the first 160 participants of the ongoing ImmuneRACE study and from 1,200 or so subjects provided by 6 global collaborators. The dataset comprised deeply sampled blood TCRbeta repertoires from subjects exposed to, actively infected with, or recovered from COVID-19. The prospective study material was composed of cDNA or gDNA derived from T cells, B-cell-depleted T cells, or PBMCs.

TCRbeta CDR3 regions were amplified from genomic DNA using the immunoSEQ Assay, a bias-controlled multiplex PCR. The authors' pipeline ran thus. Nucleated cell counts per sample were estimated from amplification of reference gene primers within the assay. To quantify the absolute abundance of each unique TCRbeta CDR3 rearrangement, sequence reads were collapsed and filtered. Productive Simpson clonality was computed per sample as the square root of Simpson's diversity index over productive rearrangements. In its TCRdb copy, this immuneACCESS table keeps in-frame sequences only and misses some clones. Where compared with another copy, unresolved V genes explain less than half of these, and the others have no known cause. V, J and clone size are taken as reported in that table, and D and trimming were inferred from the DNA itself. Across this sample there are about 150,000 clones, with approximately 81% seen only once. The ten largest clonotypes hold roughly 8% of the sample.

The research as a whole found: The amount of clinical and demographic metadata varied by source and participant and was provided uncurated.

Unmatched junction bases come to 9, with V trimmed by 5 bases and J by 7 bases. CDR1 and CDR2 are read off the germline V gene as SGHTA and FQGNSA. CDR3 length: 15 amino acids, cysteine to phenylalanine. Solely the CDR3 DNA is kept, with 45 bases framed from the first base. In the prospective study, participants were roughly 18 to 95 years old, resided in 25 or so geographic areas of the United States, and were enrolled through a virtual design. In the prospective study, participants were assigned to cohorts based on the clinical history participants reported in a screening survey and a study questionnaire. Recovered participants in ImmuneRACE Cohort 3 were defined as having two consecutive negative NP/OP PCR tests, clearance from a healthcare professional, or resolution of symptoms. Mobile phlebotomists in the prospective study collected whole blood, serum and a nasopharyngeal or oropharyngeal swab from every participant. Participants in the prospective study had the option to provide additional blood draws and questionnaires over a 2-month period. Blood samples from the prospective study were shipped frozen or at room temperature prior to DNA extraction.

This TCR was recovered from a woman in her forties or fifties who had recovered from COVID-19. The sequencing sample was made of PBMCs or T cells enriched from blood (not recorded which). The rearrangement joined TRBV7-2 to TRBJ1-3, and TRBD1 aligns with 9 junction nucleotides. The base sequence is TGTGCCAGCAGCCCCGACAGGGGGTCTTGGAACACCATATATTTT. It codes for CASSPDRGSWNTIYF.